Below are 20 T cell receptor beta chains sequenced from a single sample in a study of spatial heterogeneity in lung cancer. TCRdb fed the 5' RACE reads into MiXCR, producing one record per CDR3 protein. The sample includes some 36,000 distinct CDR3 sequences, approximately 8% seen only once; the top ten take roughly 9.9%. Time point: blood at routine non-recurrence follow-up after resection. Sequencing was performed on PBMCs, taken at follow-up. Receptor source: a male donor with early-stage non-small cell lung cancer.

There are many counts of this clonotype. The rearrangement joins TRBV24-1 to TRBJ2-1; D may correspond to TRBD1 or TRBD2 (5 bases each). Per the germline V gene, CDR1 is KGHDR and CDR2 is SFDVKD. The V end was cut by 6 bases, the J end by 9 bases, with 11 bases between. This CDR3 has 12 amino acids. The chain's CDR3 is CATSPRGGEQFF. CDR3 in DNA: TGTGCCACCAGTCCGAGGGGTGGTGAGCAGTTCTTC.

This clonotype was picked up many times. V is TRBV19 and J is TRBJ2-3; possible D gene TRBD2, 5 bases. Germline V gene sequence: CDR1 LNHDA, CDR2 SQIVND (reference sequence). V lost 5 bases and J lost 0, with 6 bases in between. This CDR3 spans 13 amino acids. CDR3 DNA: TGTGCCAGTAGTTGGACTAGCACAGATACGCAGTATTTT. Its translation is CASSWTSTDTQYF.

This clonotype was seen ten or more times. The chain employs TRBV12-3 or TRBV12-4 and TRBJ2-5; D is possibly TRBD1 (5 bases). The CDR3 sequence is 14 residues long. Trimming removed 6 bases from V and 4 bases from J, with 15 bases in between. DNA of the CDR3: TGTGCCAGCAGCCTTAGGGGCCTAGGAGAGACCCAGTACTTC. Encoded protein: CASSLRGLGETQYF.

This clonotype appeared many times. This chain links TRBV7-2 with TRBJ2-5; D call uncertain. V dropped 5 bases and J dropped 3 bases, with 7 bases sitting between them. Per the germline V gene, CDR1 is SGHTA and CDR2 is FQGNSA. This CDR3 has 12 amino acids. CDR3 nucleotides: TGTGCCAGCAGCCCTAGGGAAGAGACCCAGTACTTC. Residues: CASSPREETQYF. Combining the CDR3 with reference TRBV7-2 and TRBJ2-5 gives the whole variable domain GAGVSQSPSNKVTEKGKDVELRCDPISGHTALYWYRQSLGQGLEFLIYFQGNSAPDKSGLPSDRFSAERTGGSVSTLTIQRTQQEDSAVYLCASSPREETQYFGPGTRLLVL.

The CDR3 is CSVESDEQFF. The DNA for the CDR3 is TGCAGCGTTGAATCCGATGAGCAGTTCTTC. The chain couples TRBV29-1 to TRBJ2-1; D is undetermined. V lost 2 bases, J lost 8 bases, and 4 bases lay in between. CDR1 is SQVTM and CDR2 is ANQGSEA in the germline V gene. The CDR3 extends over 10 amino acids.

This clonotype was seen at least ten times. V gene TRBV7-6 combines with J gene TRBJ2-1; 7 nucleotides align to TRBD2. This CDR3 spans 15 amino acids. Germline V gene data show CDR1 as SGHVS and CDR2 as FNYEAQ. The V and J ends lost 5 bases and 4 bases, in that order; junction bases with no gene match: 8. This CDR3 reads CASSPGTSVYNEQFF. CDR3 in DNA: TGTGCCAGCAGCCCCGGAACTAGCGTATACAATGAGCAGTTCTTC.

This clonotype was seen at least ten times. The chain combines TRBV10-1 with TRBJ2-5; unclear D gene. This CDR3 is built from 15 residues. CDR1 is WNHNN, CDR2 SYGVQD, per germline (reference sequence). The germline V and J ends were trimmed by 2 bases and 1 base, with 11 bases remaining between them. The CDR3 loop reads CASSEGRPAQETQYF. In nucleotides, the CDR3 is TGCGCCAGCAGTGAGGGCAGGCCGGCCCAAGAGACCCAGTACTTC.

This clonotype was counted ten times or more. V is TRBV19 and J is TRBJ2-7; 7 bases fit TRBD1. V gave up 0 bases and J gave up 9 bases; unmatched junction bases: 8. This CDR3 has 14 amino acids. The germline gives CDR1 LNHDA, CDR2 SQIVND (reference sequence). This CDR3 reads CASSIDDSGTAQYF. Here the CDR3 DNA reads TGTGCCAGTAGTATAGATGACTCGGGGACAGCGCAGTACTTC.

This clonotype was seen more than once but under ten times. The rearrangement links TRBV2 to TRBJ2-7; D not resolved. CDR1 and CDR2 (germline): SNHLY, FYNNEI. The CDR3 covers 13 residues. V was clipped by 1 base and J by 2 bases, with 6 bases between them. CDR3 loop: CASSEGQPYEQYF. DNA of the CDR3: TGTGCCAGCAGTGAAGGGCAACCCTACGAGCAGTACTTC.

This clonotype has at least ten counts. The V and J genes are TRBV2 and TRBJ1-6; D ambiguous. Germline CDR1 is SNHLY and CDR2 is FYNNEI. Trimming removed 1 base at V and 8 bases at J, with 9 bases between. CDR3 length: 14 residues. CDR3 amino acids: CASSEGEGYSPLHF. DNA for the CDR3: TGTGCCAGCAGTGAAGGGGAAGGGTATTCACCCCTCCACTTT.

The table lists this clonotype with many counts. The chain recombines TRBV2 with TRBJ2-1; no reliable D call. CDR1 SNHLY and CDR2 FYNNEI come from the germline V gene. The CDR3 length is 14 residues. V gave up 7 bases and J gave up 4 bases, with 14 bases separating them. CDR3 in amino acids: CASTPWEEYNEQFF. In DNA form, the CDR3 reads TGTGCCAGCACCCCTTGGGAAGAATACAATGAGCAGTTCTTC.

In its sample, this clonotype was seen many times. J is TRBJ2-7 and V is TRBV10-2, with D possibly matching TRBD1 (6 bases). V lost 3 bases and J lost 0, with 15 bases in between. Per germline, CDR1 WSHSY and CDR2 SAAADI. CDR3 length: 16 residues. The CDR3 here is CASSDRRQVYSYEQYF. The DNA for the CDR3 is TGCGCCAGCAGTGACCGGAGACAGGTCTACTCCTACGAGCAGTACTTC.

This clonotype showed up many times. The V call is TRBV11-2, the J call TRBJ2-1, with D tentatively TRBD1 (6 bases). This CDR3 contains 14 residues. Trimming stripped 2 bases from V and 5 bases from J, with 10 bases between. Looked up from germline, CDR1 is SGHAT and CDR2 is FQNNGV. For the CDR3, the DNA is TGTGCCAGCAGCTTATCGGGGACACACAATGAGCAGTTCTTC. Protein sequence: CASSLSGTHNEQFF.

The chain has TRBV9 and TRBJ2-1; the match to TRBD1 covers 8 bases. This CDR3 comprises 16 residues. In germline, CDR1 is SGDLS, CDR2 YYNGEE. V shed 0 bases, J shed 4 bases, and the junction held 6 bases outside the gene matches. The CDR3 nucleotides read TGTGCCAGCAGCGTAGGGCTGGGACAGGTTTACAATGAGCAGTTCTTC. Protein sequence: CASSVGLGQVYNEQFF.

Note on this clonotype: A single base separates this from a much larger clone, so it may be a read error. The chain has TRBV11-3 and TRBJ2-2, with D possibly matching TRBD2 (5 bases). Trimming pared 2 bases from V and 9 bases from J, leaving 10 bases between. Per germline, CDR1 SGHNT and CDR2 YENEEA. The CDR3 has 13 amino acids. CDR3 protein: CASSLSDSRELFF. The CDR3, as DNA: TGTGCCAGCAGCTTATCGGACTCCAGGGAGCTGTTTTTT. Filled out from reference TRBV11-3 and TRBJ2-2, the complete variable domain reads EAGVVQSPRYKIIEKKQPVAFWCNPISGHNTLYWYLQNLGQGPELLIRYENEEAVDDSQLPKDRFSAERLKGVDSTLKIQPAELGDSAVYLCASSLSDSRELFFGEGSRLTVL.

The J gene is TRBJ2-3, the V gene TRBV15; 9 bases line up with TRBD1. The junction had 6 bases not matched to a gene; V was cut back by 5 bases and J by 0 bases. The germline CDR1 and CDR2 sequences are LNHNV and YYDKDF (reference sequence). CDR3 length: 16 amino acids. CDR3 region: CATSVNRGLSTDTQYF. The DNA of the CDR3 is TGTGCCACCAGCGTTAACAGGGGGCTGAGCACAGATACGCAGTATTTT. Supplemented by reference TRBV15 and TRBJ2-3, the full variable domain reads DAMVIQNPRYQVTQFGKPVTLSCSQTLNHNVMYWYQQKSSQAPKLLFHYYDKDFNNEADTPDNFQSRRPNTSFCFLDIRSPGLGDTAMYLCATSVNRGLSTDTQYFGPGTRLTVL.

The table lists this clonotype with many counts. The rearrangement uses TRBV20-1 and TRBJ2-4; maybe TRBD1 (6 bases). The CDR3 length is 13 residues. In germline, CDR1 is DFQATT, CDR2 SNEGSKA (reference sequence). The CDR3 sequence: CRQGLLAKNIQYF. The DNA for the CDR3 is TGCAGGCAGGGGCTGTTAGCCAAAAACATTCAGTACTTC.

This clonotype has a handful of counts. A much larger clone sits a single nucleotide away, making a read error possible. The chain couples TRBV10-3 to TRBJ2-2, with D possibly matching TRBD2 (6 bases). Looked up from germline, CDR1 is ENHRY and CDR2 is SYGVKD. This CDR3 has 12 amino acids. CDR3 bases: TGTACCATCAGTGGAGGGGCCGGGGAGCTGTTTTTT. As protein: CTISGGAGELFF.

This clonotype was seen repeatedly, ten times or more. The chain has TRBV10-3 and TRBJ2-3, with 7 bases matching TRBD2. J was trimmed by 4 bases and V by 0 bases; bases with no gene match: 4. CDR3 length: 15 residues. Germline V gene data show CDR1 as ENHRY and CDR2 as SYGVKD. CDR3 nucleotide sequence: TGTGCCATCAGTGAGTCCGGACTAGGGGCAGATACGCAGTATTTT. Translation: CAISESGLGADTQYF.

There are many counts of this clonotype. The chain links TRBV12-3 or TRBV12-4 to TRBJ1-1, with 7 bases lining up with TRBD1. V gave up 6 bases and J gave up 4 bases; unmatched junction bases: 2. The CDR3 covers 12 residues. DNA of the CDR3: TGTGCCAGCAGGGCAGGGGGCACTGAAGCTTTCTTT. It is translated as CASRAGGTEAFF.